Below, 13 T cell receptor beta chains from the same sample are listed, as sequenced in a study of blood T cell repertoires in COVID-19. Only in-frame clones appear in the TCRdb table, and some are missing; sequencing was by immunoSEQ multiplex PCR. The sample lists 180,000 or so clones, around four fifths occurring once. Material for sequencing was peripheral blood. The receptors originated from a man aged 35 to 55 who had recovered from COVID-19.

This clone was seen only once. In DNA, the CDR3 is TGTGCCAGCAGTCCCAGGGAAACAACTAATGAAAAACTGTTTTTT. This gives the protein CASSPRETTNEKLFF. V is TRBV2 and J is TRBJ1-4, with D possibly TRBD1 on 5 matching bases. The CDR3 extends over 15 amino acids. Trimming cost V 5 bases and J 0 bases, with 10 bases left between them. Looked up from germline, CDR1 is SNHLY and CDR2 is FYNNEI.

J is TRBJ1-2 and V is TRBV7-9; 9 bases align to TRBD1. Per the germline V gene, CDR1 is SEHNR and CDR2 is FQNEAQ (reference sequence). This CDR3 is built from 17 residues. V shed 5 bases and J 2 bases; nucleotides not matched to a gene: 12. CDR3 nucleotides: TGTGCCAGCAGCCCACTTCGCGGGACAGGGACCAACTATGGCTACACCTTC. It yields the protein CASSPLRGTGTNYGYTF.

DNA of the CDR3: TGTGCCAGTAGGGACACAAAAGGCGGTGGCTACACCTTC. Its protein product is CASRDTKGGGYTF. The chain is built from TRBV19 and TRBJ1-2, with D possibly matching TRBD1 (5 bases). Trimming removed 6 bases at V and 7 bases at J, with 15 bases between. This CDR3 is built from 13 residues. Germline V gives CDR1 LNHDA, CDR2 SQIVND (reference sequence).

This chain uses TRBV5-6 with TRBJ1-5; no clear D. The length of the CDR3 is 19 residues. CDR1 is SGHDT, CDR2 YYEEEE, per germline. V lost 2 bases and J lost 2, with 23 bases in between. The DNA of the CDR3 is TGTGCCAGCAGCTTTAGTTCGGCCGGCGGGTTTGATGGCAATCAGCCCCAGCATTTT. This gives the protein CASSFSSAGGFDGNQPQHF.

The rearrangement links TRBV4-2 to TRBJ2-1; 8 bases are a match to TRBD2. The CDR3 runs 20 residues. V shed 2 bases, J shed 0 bases, and the junction held 15 bases outside the gene matches. The germline V gene encodes CDR1 LGHNA and CDR2 YNFKEQ. CDR3 nucleotides: TGTGCCAGCAGCCAACCAACCGGGGGGGGTCATCTTCGCTCCTACAATGAGCAGTTCTTC. It translates to CASSQPTGGGHLRSYNEQFF.

The chain has TRBV18 and TRBJ1-1; 12 bases map to TRBD1. Germline values: CDR1 KGHSH, CDR2 LQKENI. The CDR3 contains 15 residues. Trimming took 3 bases from V and 5 from J; bases not matched to a gene: 4. The CDR3 DNA reads TGTGCCAGCTCACCGGGACAGGGGGCAAGGACTGAAGCTTTCTTT. It translates to CASSPGQGARTEAFF.

The J gene is TRBJ2-1, the V gene TRBV4-1; 9 bases align to TRBD2. This CDR3 contains 14 residues. Germline loops: CDR1 MGHRA, CDR2 YSYEKL. With V trimmed by 2 bases and J by 16 bases, 12 bases remained unmatched. This CDR3 is CASSQSPGAGGRFF. The CDR3 DNA reads TGCGCCAGCAGCCAATCCCCCGGGGCGGGAGGGCGTTTCTTC.

This clone appeared a few times. The chain recombines TRBV20-1 with TRBJ2-7; unclear D gene. Trimming removed 5 bases from V and 5 bases from J, with 10 bases in between. CDR3 length equals 11 residues. Per the germline V gene, CDR1 is DFQATT and CDR2 is SNEGSKA (reference sequence). In nucleotides, the CDR3 is TGCAGTGCTGGGCAGCCCGACGAGCAGTACTTC. Translated: CSAGQPDEQYF.

The gene calls are TRBV7-2 and TRBJ2-3; 12 nucleotides align to TRBD2. With 5 bases clipped from V and 2 bases from J, the junction kept 8 bases outside the gene matches. CDR1 SGHTA and CDR2 FQGNSA come from the germline V gene. This CDR3 has 17 residues. CDR3 region: CASSKPGLAGFTDTQYF. In DNA, the CDR3 is TGTGCCAGCAGCAAACCAGGACTAGCGGGATTCACAGATACGCAGTATTTT.

CDR3 sequence: CASSPKTGSGNTIYF. In DNA, the CDR3 is TGTGCCAGCAGCCCTAAAACAGGCTCTGGAAACACCATATATTTT. V usage is TRBV11-2 and J usage is TRBJ1-3; possible D gene TRBD1, 5 bases. Trimming took off 5 bases at V and 0 bases at J, with 11 bases between the two ends. Looked up from germline, CDR1 is SGHAT and CDR2 is FQNNGV. CDR3 length equals 15 residues.

This clone has only a few counts. V and J are TRBV7-2 and TRBJ1-2, with 11 bases matching TRBD1. Trimming removed 5 bases from V and 7 bases from J; junction bases left unmatched: 9. The CDR3 contains 15 residues. Germline V gene data show CDR1 as SGHTA and CDR2 as FQGNSA. The DNA of the CDR3 is TGTGCCAGCAGCCCGGGACAGGGGGTTGTTCGTGGCTACACCTTC. Translation gives CASSPGQGVVRGYTF.

This clone was seen more than once but under ten times. The rearrangement uses TRBV4-2 and TRBJ2-5, with TRBD1 matching 9 bases. Germline trimming cut 1 base from V and 6 bases from J; bases unmatched to any gene: 3. The CDR3 extends over 14 amino acids. In germline, CDR1 is LGHNA, CDR2 YNFKEQ. CDR3 DNA: TGTGCCAGCAGCCAAGGACAGGGGGTTAAGACCCAGTACTTC. It is translated as CASSQGQGVKTQYF.

V is TRBV28 and J is TRBJ2-1, with 7 positions matching TRBD1. This CDR3 has 16 residues. The V gene's germline CDR1 is MDHEN and CDR2 SYDVKM. Trimming took 4 bases from V and 7 from J; bases not matched to a gene: 13. The CDR3 reads CASSSPQGFSMNEQFF. In DNA form, the CDR3 reads TGTGCCAGCAGTTCTCCACAGGGGTTTAGTATGAATGAGCAGTTCTTC.